This entry lists 12 T cell receptor beta chains sequenced from one sample in a study of circulating and synovial CD4+ cells in juvenile arthritis. Sequenced by immunoSEQ multiplex PCR; TCRdb stores in-frame clones only, minus some. Of over 30,000 clones in the sample, over 85% were seen once. Sequencing was done on a sample of CD4+ T cells from blood. These receptors all come from a human donor with juvenile idiopathic arthritis.

V is TRBV2 and J is TRBJ2-5; 10 nucleotides match TRBD1. The germline V gene has CDR1 SNHLY and CDR2 FYNNEI. The CDR3 consists of 15 residues. Losses at the gene ends were 3 bases for V and 5 bases for J; bases not matched to a gene: 6. The CDR3, as DNA: TGTGCCAGCAGTGAGGACAGGGGGACGGAGGAGACCCAGTACTTC. It codes for CASSEDRGTEETQYF.

CDR3 residues: CSAGQGVTNEKLFF. In DNA form, the CDR3 reads TGCAGCGCTGGGCAGGGGGTGACTAATGAAAAACTGTTTTTT. The chain is built from TRBV29-1 and TRBJ1-4; TRBD1 matches 7 bases. Germline trimming cut 7 bases from V and 2 bases from J; bases unmatched to any gene: 7. The CDR3 length is 14 residues. Per germline, CDR1 SQVTM and CDR2 ANQGSEA.

This sequence joins TRBV10-3 and TRBJ2-1, with 10 nucleotides matching TRBD2. V shed 4 bases and J 1 base; nucleotides not matched to a gene: 1. Germline assignment: CDR1 ENHRY and CDR2 SYGVKD. The CDR3 is made up of 15 amino acids. CDR3 amino acids: CAISGTSGSYNEQFF. The CDR3 nucleotides are TGTGCCATCAGTGGGACTAGCGGTTCCTACAATGAGCAGTTCTTC.

This clone appeared a few times. This chain joins TRBV19 and TRBJ2-7; possibly TRBD2 for D (5 bases). This CDR3 is 13 amino acids long. CDR1 and CDR2 from the germline V gene are LNHDA and SQIVND (reference sequence). Trimming stripped 4 bases from V and 4 bases from J, with 11 bases between. The CDR3 sequence is CASSNLPGYEQYF. Written as DNA, the CDR3 is TGTGCCAGTAGTAACCTCCCGGGGTACGAGCAGTACTTC. Complete variable domain (other parts from reference TRBV19 and TRBJ2-7): DGGITQSPKYLFRKEGQNVTLSCEQNLNHDAMYWYRQDPGQGLRLIYYSQIVNDFQKGDIAEGYSVSREKKESFPLTVTSAQKNPTAFYLCASSNLPGYEQYFGPGTRLTVT.

This chain joins TRBV6-4 and TRBJ1-4; D ambiguous. CDR3 size: 11 residues. The V gene lost 7 bases and the J gene lost 7 bases, with 7 bases spanning the gap. CDR1 and CDR2 (germline): MRHNA, SNTAGT. In DNA form, the CDR3 reads TGTGCCAGCACCGACATTGAAAAACTGTTTTTT. This translates into CASTDIEKLFF.

J is TRBJ1-2 and V is TRBV7-2, with TRBD1 identical over 9 bases. Germline V CDR1 and CDR2: SGHTA, FQGNSA. The trim removed 0 bases at V and 8 bases at J, leaving 13 bases unmatched. The CDR3 sequence is 17 residues long. The CDR3 bases are TGTGCCAGCAGCTTAGCCGGAACAGGGGGCACTAACGACGGCTACACCTTC. It codes for CASSLAGTGGTNDGYTF.

This chain uses TRBV4-1 with TRBJ2-7; the match to TRBD1 covers 8 bases. Germline values: CDR1 MGHRA, CDR2 YSYEKL. The CDR3 sequence is 14 residues long. V lost 4 bases to trimming and J lost 4 bases; unmatched junction nucleotides: 6. The CDR3 loop is CASSLQQGAYEQYF. The CDR3 region has the DNA TGCGCCAGCAGCCTCCAGCAGGGGGCTTACGAGCAGTACTTC.

The chain has TRBV10-3 and TRBJ1-1; the D is unclear. Germline CDR1 ENHRY, CDR2 SYGVKD. This CDR3 has 14 amino acids. V was shortened by 5 bases and J by 1 base, with 11 bases between the two germline ends. The CDR3 reads CAISSPHQNTEAFF. CDR3 coding DNA: TGTGCCATCAGTTCCCCACACCAGAACACTGAAGCTTTCTTT.

The V call is TRBV4-1, the J call TRBJ1-2; 9 nucleotides align to TRBD1. J lost 7 bases, V lost 4 bases, and 13 bases had no gene match. The CDR3 is 16 amino acids. The germline V gene encodes CDR1 MGHRA and CDR2 YSYEKL. This CDR3 is CASSPSRTGDISGYTF. The CDR3 nucleotides are TGCGCCAGCAGCCCGAGCCGGACAGGGGATATCTCTGGCTACACCTTC.

V and J are TRBV10-1 and TRBJ1-1; weak D call: TRBD1 (6 bases). Germline V gives CDR1 WNHNN, CDR2 SYGVQD (reference sequence). The CDR3 has 14 residues. V shed 3 bases and J shed 1 base, with 9 bases lying between them. CDR3: CASSEAQGNTEAFF. The CDR3 DNA sequence: TGCGCCAGCAGTGAAGCACAGGGGAACACTGAAGCTTTCTTT.

The rearrangement links TRBV11-3 to TRBJ2-3, with unresolved D. V was clipped by 1 base and J by 0 bases, with 5 bases between them. The CDR3 contains 14 residues. Germline V gene data show CDR1 as SGHNT and CDR2 as YENEEA. CDR3 region: CASSLVVSTDTQYF. In DNA, the CDR3 is TGTGCCAGCAGCTTAGTAGTTAGCACAGATACGCAGTATTTT.

To note about this clone: Other DNA sequences from this sample encode an identical CDR3 as well. The chain combines TRBV19 with TRBJ1-3; D may be TRBD1 (6 bases). The CDR3 runs to 14 residues. In germline, CDR1 is LNHDA, CDR2 SQIVND (reference sequence). Trimming pared 8 bases from V and 0 bases from J, leaving 11 bases between. CDR3 amino acids: CASQQGLSGNTIYF. The CDR3 region has the DNA TGTGCCAGTCAACAGGGCCTCTCTGGAAACACCATATATTTT.